Listed below are T cell receptor beta chains from one sample, sequenced in a study of blood T cell repertoires in COVID-19. Some clones are missing from TCRdb's copy, which holds only in-frame ones; the method was immunoSEQ multiplex PCR. The top ten clones hold about 11% of a sample with approximately 200,000 clones, around 82% of them seen once. The specimen sequenced was PBMCs or T cells enriched from blood (not recorded which). These receptors originate from a man aged 40-49 years who had recovered from COVID-19. Each CDR3 is given with its conserved first and last residue. The D gene is left open where the match is weak. Rows may omit the clone size; those that give it use once, few, many or a size class.

v_gene,j_gene,len,abundance,d_gene,CDR3nt,CDR3aa
TRBV5-4,TRBJ2-7,14,NA,TRBD2,TGTGCCAGCAGCTTGGAACTAGCGTCCTACGAGCAGTACTTC,CASSLELASYEQYF
TRBV30,TRBJ1-1,12,NA,NA,TGTGCCTGGGACAGGCTGGGGACTGAAGCTTTCTTT,CAWDRLGTEAFF
TRBV7-3,TRBJ2-5,13,NA,NA,TGTGCCAGCAGCTTTGGACAGATGGAGACCCAGTACTTC,CASSFGQMETQYF
TRBV6-1,TRBJ1-2,14,NA,NA,TGTGCCAGCAGTGAAAGGGCAGGGGTCTATGGCTACACCTTC,CASSERAGVYGYTF
TRBV29-1,TRBJ2-2,13,NA,NA,TGCAGCGTAAGGTTGGGGCGGACCGGGGAGCTGTTTTTT,CSVRLGRTGELFF
TRBV11-3,TRBJ2-3,16,few,TRBD2,TGTGCCAGCAGCCAAAATCTAGCGGGGAGCACAGATACGCAGTATTTT,CASSQNLAGSTDTQYF
TRBV7-8,TRBJ1-2,14,NA,TRBD1,TGTGCCAGCAGTTGGGACAGGGGGGGAGAAGGCTACACCTTC,CASSWDRGGEGYTF
TRBV27,TRBJ1-2,14,NA,NA,NA,CASSSSRVNYGYTF
TRBV6-5,TRBJ1-1,14,few,TRBD1,TGTGCCAGCAGTCGACAGGGGGCTCTCGGTGAAGCTTTCTTT,CASSRQGALGEAFF
TRBV24-1,TRBJ2-3,18,once,TRBD2,TGTGCCACCACAAAGGGGACTAGCGGAGACCCCCGAACAGATACGCAGTATTTT,CATTKGTSGDPRTDTQYF
TRBV24-1,TRBJ2-2,16,medium-sized,TRBD2,TGTGCCACCCGGTCGGCGGGAGGCCAGAACACCGGGGAGCTGTTTTTT,CATRSAGGQNTGELFF
TRBV4-1,TRBJ2-1,21,NA,TRBD2,TGCGCCAGCAGCCAACAGCCGGGGACTAGCGGGCTCCTTAGCTCCTACAATGAGCAGTTCTTC,CASSQQPGTSGLLSSYNEQFF
TRBV9,TRBJ1-2,17,NA,TRBD1,TGTGCCAGCAGCTCCTCCCGGGACAGGCCCGGCGGCTATGGCTACACCTTC,CASSSSRDRPGGYGYTF
TRBV18,TRBJ1-5,16,NA,TRBD1,TGTGCCAGCTCACACCAGGGACAGGGGGTAGGTCAGCCCCAGCATTTT,CASSHQGQGVGQPQHF
TRBV25-1,TRBJ1-1,13,NA,NA,TGTGCCAGCAGTGAATCGGGGAGAACTGAAGCTTTCTTT,CASSESGRTEAFF
TRBV7-8,TRBJ1-5,17,NA,NA,TGTGCCAGCAGCTTATTCTTGGACACCTATAGCAATCAGCCCCAGCATTTT,CASSLFLDTYSNQPQHF
TRBV7-9,TRBJ1-4,15,NA,NA,TGTGCCAGCAGCTCCGGGTCCTCAATACGGGAAAAACTGTTTTTT,CASSSGSSIREKLFF
TRBV5-8,TRBJ2-2,16,few,TRBD2,TGTGCCAGCAGCTTGACTAGCGGGAGGAACACCGGGGAGCTGTTTTTT,CASSLTSGRNTGELFF
TRBV6-5,TRBJ2-1,15,NA,TRBD2,TGTGCCAGCAGTCCGACTAGCGGGAAGTACAATGAGCAGTTCTTC,CASSPTSGKYNEQFF
TRBV11-2,TRBJ1-5,16,NA,TRBD1,TGTGCCAGCAGCTCCGCCGGGACAGGGGGCTCTCAGCCCCAGCATTTT,CASSSAGTGGSQPQHF
TRBV5-1,TRBJ2-3,15,NA,NA,TGCGCCAGCAGCTTGGAAAGGACGGGAGCGGATACGCAGTATTTT,CASSLERTGADTQYF
TRBV6-5,TRBJ2-1,13,NA,TRBD2,TGTGCCAGCACCCTAGCGGGGAGCAATGAGCAGTTCTTC,CASTLAGSNEQFF